The 25 T cell receptor beta chains listed next were all sequenced from one sample in a study of cytomegalovirus exposure and HLA in healthy donors. The protocol was immunoSEQ multiplex PCR, while the TCRdb copy is restricted to in-frame clones and leaves out a portion. The sample lists under 150,000 clones, 70% to 90% occurring once. The sequenced material came from PBMCs. The receptors here all came from a man in his late teens or twenties in good health and CMV-seropositive.

The rearrangement joins TRBV18 to TRBJ2-3; 13 bases are a match to TRBD2. Germline V gene data show CDR1 as KGHSH and CDR2 as LQKENI. The CDR3 consists of 16 residues. J lost 3 bases, V lost 3 bases, and 3 bases had no gene match. CDR3 protein: CASSPRLAGGTDTQYF. The DNA of the CDR3 is TGTGCCAGCTCACCCCGACTAGCGGGGGGTACAGATACGCAGTATTTT.

J is TRBJ2-1 and V is TRBV2; 12 nucleotides match TRBD1. Germline CDR1 SNHLY, CDR2 FYNNEI. The ends lost 6 bases at V and 9 bases at J; junction bases unmatched: 3. CDR3 length equals 13 residues. CDR3 in amino acids: CASRGQGAGEQFF. As DNA, the CDR3 is TGTGCCAGCAGGGGACAGGGGGCGGGTGAGCAGTTCTTC.

The J gene is TRBJ2-7, the V gene TRBV11-2; TRBD1 is a possible D gene (5 bases). Germline V CDR1 and CDR2: SGHAT, FQNNGV. The CDR3 length is 14 residues. V dropped 5 bases and J dropped 6 bases, with 17 bases sitting between them. CDR3 DNA: TGTGCCAGCAGCGCTGTCGCAGGGATTCGCGAGCAGTACTTC. Amino acid sequence: CASSAVAGIREQYF.

The chain combines TRBV7-6 with TRBJ1-2, with a possible D match to TRBD1 (6 bases). There are 13 residues in the CDR3. V lost 1 base and J lost 4, with 7 bases in between. Per germline, CDR1 SGHVS and CDR2 FNYEAQ. CDR3 region: CASSLETGYGYTF. DNA for the CDR3: TGTGCCAGCAGCTTAGAGACAGGCTATGGCTACACCTTC.

The rearrangement joins TRBV27 to TRBJ1-2, with D tentatively TRBD1 (5 bases). Germline V gives CDR1 MNHEY, CDR2 SMNVEV (reference sequence). The CDR3 loop spans 11 amino acids. V lost 5 bases to trimming and J lost 5 bases, with 6 bases between them. The CDR3 sequence is CASSRGYGYTF. The CDR3 DNA reads TGTGCCAGCAGTCGGGGGTATGGCTACACCTTC.

V usage is TRBV14 and J usage is TRBJ2-3; TRBD1 is a possible D gene (6 bases). Deletions cut 4 bases from V and 2 bases from J, with 13 bases between. This CDR3 is 15 amino acids long. From germline, CDR1 is SGHDN and CDR2 FVKESK. The CDR3 sequence: CASSPRVGATDTQYF. For the CDR3, the DNA is TGTGCCAGCAGCCCCCGAGTGGGGGCCACAGATACGCAGTATTTT.

The table lists this clone with a few counts. The chain recombines TRBV27 with TRBJ2-3; tentatively, D is TRBD2 (6 bases). V lost 4 bases to trimming and J lost 0 bases, with 11 bases between them. CDR3 length equals 15 residues. Per germline, CDR1 MNHEY and CDR2 SMNVEV (reference sequence). The CDR3 loop reads CASSSIAVSTDTQYF. CDR3 DNA: TGTGCCAGCAGTTCGATAGCGGTGAGCACAGATACGCAGTATTTT.

This chain uses TRBV7-2 with TRBJ1-6; D unresolved. Germline V gives CDR1 SGHTA, CDR2 FQGNSA. V lost 1 base to trimming and J lost 6 bases, with 10 bases between them. The CDR3 runs to 15 residues. The CDR3 DNA is TGTGCCAGCAGCTTAGTGATCGGACTTAATTCACCCCTCCACTTT. Its protein is CASSLVIGLNSPLHF.

The chain employs TRBV5-1 and TRBJ2-4, with 9 nucleotides matching TRBD2. In germline, CDR1 is SGHRS, CDR2 YFSETQ. The ends lost 1 base at V and 4 bases at J; junction bases unmatched: 6. The CDR3 contains 16 residues. This chain's CDR3 is CASSLFSGGPKNIQYF. DNA of the CDR3: TGCGCCAGCAGCTTGTTTAGCGGGGGACCAAAAAACATTCAGTACTTC.

A few counts support this clone. The V gene is TRBV7-9, the J gene TRBJ2-1; D is possibly TRBD1 (6 bases). V was clipped by 8 bases and J by 4 bases, with 9 bases between them. CDR3 length: 12 residues. Germline-derived CDR1 and CDR2 are SEHNR and FQNEAQ (reference sequence). The CDR3 here is CASVTGYNEQFF. The DNA of the CDR3 is TGTGCCAGCGTGACAGGTTACAATGAGCAGTTCTTC.

This clone has just a few counts. This sequence joins TRBV15 and TRBJ1-4, with 7 bases that match TRBD1. The J segment lost 8 bases and the V segment lost 5 bases, leaving 8 bases of the junction unmatched. This CDR3 comprises 14 residues. Germline V gives CDR1 LNHNV, CDR2 YYDKDF (reference sequence). CDR3 sequence: CATSPRQGYEKLFF. In nucleotides, the CDR3 is TGTGCCACCAGCCCACGACAGGGTTACGAAAAACTGTTTTTT.

The chain employs TRBV5-1 and TRBJ1-3, with 9 bases identical to TRBD1. Per germline, CDR1 SGHRS and CDR2 YFSETQ. This CDR3 comprises 16 residues. V shed 4 bases, J shed 4 bases, and the junction held 9 bases outside the gene matches. Written as DNA, the CDR3 is TGCGCCAGCAGCGTGGGACAGGGAGTAGGAGGAAACACCATATATTTT. Protein product: CASSVGQGVGGNTIYF.

A remark on this clone: The germline gene is not matched at one end of the junction; a read error may be the cause. V usage is TRBV6-6 and J usage is TRBJ2-1; TRBD1 matches 8 bases. Germline lookup yields CDR1 MNHNY and CDR2 SVGAGI (reference sequence). This CDR3 region has 15 residues. CDR3 protein: CASSSPGTGYHEQFF. The CDR3 DNA is TGTGCCAGCAGCTCCCCCGGGACAGGCTACCATGAGCAGTTCTTC.

The sample holds one count of this clone. The genes are TRBV29-1 and TRBJ2-1; D unclear. Trimming stripped 4 bases from V and 10 bases from J, with 11 bases between. This CDR3 region has 11 residues. Germline V gene lookup returns CDR1 SQVTM and CDR2 ANQGSEA. CDR3 sequence reads: CSVGGIREQFF. The CDR3 region has the DNA TGCAGCGTTGGAGGCATAAGGGAGCAGTTCTTC.

J is TRBJ2-5 and V is TRBV14, with 9 bases matching TRBD2. The CDR3 totals 16 residues. Trimming at V came to 5 bases and at J to 2 bases, leaving 9 bases not matched to a gene. CDR1 is SGHDN, CDR2 FVKESK, per germline. As DNA, the CDR3 is TGTGCCAGCAGCGGTATAGCGGGGGCGTCGCAAGAGACCCAGTACTTC. This codes for CASSGIAGASQETQYF.

V is TRBV12-5 and J is TRBJ1-5, with D hard to call. The germline gives CDR1 LGHNT, CDR2 FRNRAP. The V and J ends lost 0 bases and 7 bases respectively, with 16 bases between them. There are 16 residues in the CDR3. Written as DNA, the CDR3 is TGTGCTAGTGGTTTGGTGAGTGACATGGGCTTGCAGCCCCAGCATTTT. Encoded protein: CASGLVSDMGLQPQHF.

This chain links TRBV4-1 with TRBJ2-1; weak D call: TRBD2 (5 bases). Trimming left V 4 bases short and J 6 bases short, with 19 bases between. The length of the CDR3 is 16 residues. Germline lookup yields CDR1 MGHRA and CDR2 YSYEKL. The CDR3, as DNA: TGCGCCAGCAGCCGAACCAGCGGAGCCGGGGTCAATGAGCAGTTCTTC. Amino acids: CASSRTSGAGVNEQFF.

This clone was counted a single time. The V gene is TRBV6-5, the J gene TRBJ1-2; D gene unclear. Per the germline V gene, CDR1 is MNHEY and CDR2 is SVGAGI. There are 13 residues in the CDR3. The V and J ends lost 2 bases and 0 bases respectively, with 4 bases between them. CDR3: CASSYTANYGYTF. DNA of the CDR3: TGTGCCAGCAGTTACACAGCTAACTATGGCTACACCTTC.

The chain recombines TRBV29-1 with TRBJ2-7; a possible D gene is TRBD1 (5 bases). Trimming pared 7 bases from V and 2 bases from J, leaving 9 bases between. Germline lookup yields CDR1 SQVTM and CDR2 ANQGSEA. The CDR3 loop spans 11 amino acids. The CDR3: CSAGHPYEQYF. CDR3 nucleotides: TGCAGCGCCGGACACCCCTACGAGCAGTACTTC.

The chain carries TRBV18 and TRBJ1-1; no clear D. Deletions cut 6 bases from V and 0 bases from J, with 14 bases between. Germline V gives CDR1 KGHSH, CDR2 LQKENI. The CDR3 is 15 amino acids. CDR3 sequence: CASSQGARLNTEAFF. In DNA, the CDR3 is TGTGCCAGCTCCCAAGGAGCACGGCTGAACACTGAAGCTTTCTTT.

The rearrangement joins TRBV6-5 to TRBJ2-1, with D unclear. Germline CDR1 reads MNHEY; CDR2 reads SVGAGI. The CDR3 is 16 amino acids. V was trimmed by 2 bases and J by 0 bases, leaving 11 bases between them. In nucleotides, the CDR3 is TGTGCCAGCAGTTACACCACAGCCTTCTCCTACAATGAGCAGTTCTTC. Translated, it gives CASSYTTAFSYNEQFF.

The chain combines TRBV6-1 with TRBJ2-7; 7 bases line up with TRBD2. Germline V gives CDR1 MNHNS, CDR2 SASEGT. V shed 2 bases and J 3 bases; nucleotides not matched to a gene: 4. This CDR3 is built from 14 residues. CDR3 protein: CASSEQAGLYEQYF. DNA of the CDR3: TGTGCCAGCAGTGAACAAGCGGGACTCTACGAGCAGTACTTC.

The CDR3 spells CASSLAGQGEQPQHF. CDR3 DNA: TGCGCCAGCAGCTTGGCGGGACAGGGTGAGCAGCCCCAGCATTTT. V and J are TRBV5-1 and TRBJ1-5, with 9 bases fitting TRBD1. Germline values: CDR1 SGHRS, CDR2 YFSETQ. The CDR3 spans 15 residues. J was trimmed by 7 bases and V by 0 bases; bases with no gene match: 5.

The rearrangement joins TRBV4-1 to TRBJ1-2; D may be TRBD1 (5 bases). V was pared by 0 bases and J by 2 bases, with 16 bases between. Germline V lookup: CDR1 MGHRA, CDR2 YSYEKL. CDR3 length: 17 residues. This chain's CDR3 is CASSQDRDSSNNYGYTF. The CDR3, as DNA: TGCGCCAGCAGCCAAGACAGAGACAGTTCAAACAACTATGGCTACACCTTC.

V gene TRBV27 combines with J gene TRBJ1-1; 8 bases are shared with TRBD1. Losses at the gene ends were 5 bases for V and 3 bases for J; bases not matched to a gene: 5. Germline V CDR1 and CDR2: MNHEY, SMNVEV (reference sequence). The CDR3 has 14 residues. The CDR3 region is CASSPTGAYTEAFF. CDR3 coding DNA: TGTGCCAGCAGTCCGACAGGGGCCTACACTGAAGCTTTCTTT.